A selection of T cell receptor beta chains follows, all from one sample in a study of shared clonotypes between healthy human individuals. Profiling relied on immunoSEQ multiplex PCR, and the TCRdb table lists in-frame clones only, not all of them. The sample contains about 550,000 clones, nearly 97% of which appear only once. Sequencing used naive CD8+ T cells sorted from blood. The receptors derive from a woman aged 30 to 39 in good health. The CDR3 runs from the conserved cysteine through the conserved F or W. D genes are given only for firm matches. Clone sizes are given selectively: once, few, many, or a class where the clone is expanded.

>TRBV7-8|TRBJ1-5|.|.
CASSLVSPGSYQPQHF
TGTGCCAGCAGCTTAGTAAGCCCGGGATCGTATCAGCCCCAGCATTTT
>TRBV4-1|TRBJ2-1|.|once
CASSQGLLVGEQFF
TGCGCCAGCAGCCAAGGACTTCTGGTGGGCGAGCAGTTCTTC
>TRBV28|TRBJ1-1|.|.
CASTPWEGTEAFF
TGTGCCAGCACGCCTTGGGAGGGGACTGAAGCTTTCTTT
>TRBV5-4|TRBJ2-1|.|.
CASSWTTDEQFF
TGTGCCAGCAGCTGGACGACAGATGAGCAGTTCTTC
>TRBV7-9|TRBJ2-7|.|once
CASSRLAEQYF
TGTGCCAGCAGCCGCCTTGCCGAGCAGTACTTC
>TRBV10-2|TRBJ1-5|TRBD1|.
CASSIQGAVQPQHF
TGCGCCAGCAGCATTCAGGGGGCGGTTCAGCCCCAGCATTTT
>TRBV16|TRBJ2-5|.|.
CASSQSPLETQYF
TGTGCCAGCAGCCAATCCCCCCTAGAGACCCAGTACTTC
>TRBV6-5|TRBJ1-2|TRBD1|.
CASSYVGTGEGYGYTF
TGTGCCAGCAGTTACGTCGGGACAGGGGAAGGCTATGGCTACACCTTC
>TRBV30|TRBJ2-1|TRBD1|.
CAWKMGTGRYNEQFF
TGTGCCTGGAAAATGGGGACAGGAAGGTACAATGAGCAGTTCTTC
>TRBV14|TRBJ2-3|.|.
CASSQGWGPDTQYF
TGTGCCAGCAGCCAAGGCTGGGGACCAGATACGCAGTATTTT
>TRBV6-1|TRBJ2-7|.|once
CASSTGTEYF
TGTGCCAGCAGCACCGGGACGGAATACTTC
>TRBV5-4|TRBJ2-7|TRBD1|.
CASRLGQGANEQYF
TGTGCCAGCAGACTCGGACAGGGGGCAAACGAGCAGTACTTC
>TRBV11-2|TRBJ1-5|.|.
CASSLGGGNQPQHF
TGTGCCAGCAGCTTAGGGGGAGGCAATCAGCCCCAGCATTTT
>TRBV25-1|TRBJ1-4|.|few
CASGRIGRGEKLFF
TGTGCCAGCGGAAGAATCGGGAGGGGTGAAAAACTGTTTTTT
>TRBV28|TRBJ1-5|.|.
CATGGGYSNQPQHF
TGTGCCACGGGAGGGGGGTATAGCAATCAGCCCCAGCATTTT
>TRBV5-6|TRBJ1-1|.|.
CASSWGGTEAFF
TGTGCCAGCAGTTGGGGAGGCACTGAAGCTTTCTTT
>TRBV10-2|TRBJ2-7|TRBD1|.
CASSEDRDVTYEQYF
TGCGCCAGCAGCGAAGACAGGGACGTAACCTACGAGCAGTACTTC
>TRBV7-9|TRBJ1-4|.|.
CASSILPATNEKLFF
TGTGCCAGCAGTATACTACCTGCAACTAATGAAAAACTGTTTTTT
>TRBV2|TRBJ2-5|.|.
CASSGGEGQETQYF
TGTGCCAGCAGTGGCGGCGAGGGCCAAGAGACCCAGTACTTC
>TRBV5-1|TRBJ2-3|TRBD1|.
CASSLWGQGEDTQYF
TGCGCCAGCAGCTTGTGGGGACAGGGTGAAGATACGCAGTATTTT
>TRBV9|TRBJ2-1|.|.
CASSVDSASSYNEQFF
TGTGCCAGCAGCGTAGATTCGGCGAGCTCCTACAATGAGCAGTTCTTC
>TRBV9|TRBJ2-3|TRBD1|.
CASSVGTGSTDTQYF
TGTGCCAGCAGCGTAGGGACAGGAAGTACAGATACGCAGTATTTT
>TRBV19|TRBJ1-1|TRBD1|.
CASSIVPGGWTEAFF
TGTGCCAGTAGTATAGTGCCAGGGGGATGGACTGAAGCTTTCTTT
>TRBV7-9|TRBJ2-5|.|.
CASTRAEYQETQYF
TGTGCCAGCACCAGGGCCGAGTACCAAGAGACCCAGTACTTC
>TRBV7-8|TRBJ2-3|TRBD2|.
CASSPRLAGGITDTQYF
TGTGCCAGCAGTCCCCGACTAGCGGGAGGGATCACAGATACGCAGTATTTT
>TRBV28|TRBJ2-7|.|.
CASSRGDPYEQYF
TGTGCCAGCAGTAGGGGGGATCCCTACGAGCAGTACTTC